These T cell receptor beta chains were read from a single sample in a study of blood T cell repertoires in COVID-19. TCRdb's copy holds only in-frame clones and misses some; the assay was immunoSEQ multiplex PCR. The sample comprises fewer than 250,000 clones, 84% of which are singletons, and 4% rests with the top ten. The specimen sequenced was peripheral blood. The receptors here all came from a man over 45 with acute or convalescent COVID-19. CDR3s include the opening cysteine and the closing phenylalanine or tryptophan. The order of the fields is J gene, V gene, clone size, D gene, CDR3 protein, CDR3 DNA. D genes are given only for firm matches. The size of a clone is reported for some rows only, either as once, few or many, or as a class for expanded clones.

j_gene: TRBJ2-1
v_gene: TRBV29-1
abundance: once
d_gene: TRBD2
CDR3aa: CSVEDRLAAYNEQFF
CDR3nt: TGCAGCGTTGAAGATAGGCTAGCGGCCTACAATGAGCAGTTCTTC

j_gene: TRBJ1-1
v_gene: TRBV20-1
abundance: -
d_gene: -
CDR3aa: CSASGNTEAFF
CDR3nt: TGCAGTGCTAGCGGGAACACTGAAGCTTTCTTT

j_gene: TRBJ2-2
v_gene: TRBV27
abundance: -
d_gene: -
CDR3aa: CASTDTNTGELFF
CDR3nt: TGTGCCAGCACAGACACCAACACCGGGGAGCTGTTTTTT

j_gene: TRBJ2-6
v_gene: TRBV2
abundance: -
d_gene: TRBD2
CDR3aa: CASSLTSGSPGANVLTF
CDR3nt: TGTGCCAGCAGTTTGACTAGCGGGAGTCCTGGGGCCAACGTCCTGACTTTC

j_gene: TRBJ1-2
v_gene: TRBV19
abundance: -
d_gene: -
CDR3aa: CASSIGTHREIYGYTF
CDR3nt: TGTGCCAGTAGTATTGGGACACACAGGGAAATCTATGGCTACACCTTC

j_gene: TRBJ2-7
v_gene: TRBV5-5
abundance: -
d_gene: TRBD1
CDR3aa: CASSLVPSGQGAYEQYF
CDR3nt: TGTGCCAGCAGCTTGGTGCCCTCGGGCCAGGGGGCCTACGAGCAGTACTTC

j_gene: TRBJ2-7
v_gene: TRBV10-3
abundance: -
d_gene: TRBD1
CDR3aa: CAISPGQGLYEQYF
CDR3nt: TGTGCCATCAGTCCGGGACAGGGGCTCTACGAGCAGTACTTC

j_gene: TRBJ2-1
v_gene: TRBV27
abundance: few
d_gene: TRBD1
CDR3aa: CASGDSSGEQFF
CDR3nt: TGTGCCAGCGGGGACAGTAGTGGTGAGCAGTTCTTC

j_gene: TRBJ1-1
v_gene: TRBV28
abundance: once
d_gene: -
CDR3aa: CASTTPLNTEAFF
CDR3nt: TGTGCCAGCACTACTCCTCTGAACACTGAAGCTTTCTTT

j_gene: TRBJ2-7
v_gene: TRBV19
abundance: -
d_gene: -
CDR3aa: CASSVAQTGIGSYEQYF
CDR3nt: TGTGCCAGTAGTGTAGCGCAGACGGGAATTGGGTCCTACGAGCAGTACTTC